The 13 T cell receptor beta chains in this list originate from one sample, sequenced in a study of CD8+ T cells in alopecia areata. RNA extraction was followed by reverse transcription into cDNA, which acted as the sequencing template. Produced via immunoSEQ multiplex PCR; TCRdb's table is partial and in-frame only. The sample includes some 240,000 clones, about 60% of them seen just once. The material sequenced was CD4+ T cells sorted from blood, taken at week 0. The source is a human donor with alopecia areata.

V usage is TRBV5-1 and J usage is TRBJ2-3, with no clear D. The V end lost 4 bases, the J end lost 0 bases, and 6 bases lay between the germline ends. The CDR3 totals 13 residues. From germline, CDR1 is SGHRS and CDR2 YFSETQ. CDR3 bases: TGCGCCAGCAGCGGGGTGAGCACAGATACGCAGTATTTT. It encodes CASSGVSTDTQYF.

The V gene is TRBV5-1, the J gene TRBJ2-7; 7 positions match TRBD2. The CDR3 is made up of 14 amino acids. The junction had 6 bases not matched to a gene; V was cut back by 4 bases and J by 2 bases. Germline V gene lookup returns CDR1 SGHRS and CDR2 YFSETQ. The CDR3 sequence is CASSPIAGAYEQYF. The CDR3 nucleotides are TGCGCCAGCAGCCCCATTGCGGGGGCCTACGAGCAGTACTTC.

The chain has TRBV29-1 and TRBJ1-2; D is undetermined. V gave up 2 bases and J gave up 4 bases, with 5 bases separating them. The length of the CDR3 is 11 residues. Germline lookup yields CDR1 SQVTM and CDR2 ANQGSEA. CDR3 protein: CSVERAYGYTF. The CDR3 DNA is TGCAGCGTTGAACGGGCCTATGGCTACACCTTC.

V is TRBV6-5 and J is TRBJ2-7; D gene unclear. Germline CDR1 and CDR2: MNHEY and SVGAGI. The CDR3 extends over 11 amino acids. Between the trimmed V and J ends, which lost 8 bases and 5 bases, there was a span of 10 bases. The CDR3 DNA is TGTGCCAGCGGAAGGGCAGACGAGCAGTACTTC. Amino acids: CASGRADEQYF.

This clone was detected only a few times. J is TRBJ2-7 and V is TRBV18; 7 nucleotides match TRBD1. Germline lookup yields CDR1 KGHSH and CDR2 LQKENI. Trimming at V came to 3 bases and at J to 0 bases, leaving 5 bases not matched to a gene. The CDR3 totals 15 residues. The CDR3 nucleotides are TGTGCCAGCTCACCTAGACAGGGCAGCTCCTACGAGCAGTACTTC. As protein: CASSPRQGSSYEQYF. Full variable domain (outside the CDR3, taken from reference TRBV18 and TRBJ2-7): NAGVMQNPRHLVRRRGQEARLRCSPMKGHSHVYWYRQLPEEGLKFMVYLQKENIIDESGMPKERFSAEFPKEGPSILRIQQVVRGDSAAYFCASSPRQGSSYEQYFGPGTRLTVT.

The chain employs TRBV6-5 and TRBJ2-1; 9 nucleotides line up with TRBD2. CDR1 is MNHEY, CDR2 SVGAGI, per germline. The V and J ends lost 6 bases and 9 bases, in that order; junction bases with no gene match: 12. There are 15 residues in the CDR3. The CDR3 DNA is TGTGCCAGCAGAGTCGGCGGGAGGGGTATCAGTGAGCAGTTCTTC. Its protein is CASRVGGRGISEQFF.

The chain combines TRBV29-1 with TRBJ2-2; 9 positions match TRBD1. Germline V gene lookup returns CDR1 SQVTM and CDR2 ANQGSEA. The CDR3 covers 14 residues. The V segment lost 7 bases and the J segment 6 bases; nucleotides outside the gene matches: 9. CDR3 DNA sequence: TGCAGCGCGCGGGGGACAGGGTTTTCCGGGGAGCTGTTTTTT. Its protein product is CSARGTGFSGELFF.

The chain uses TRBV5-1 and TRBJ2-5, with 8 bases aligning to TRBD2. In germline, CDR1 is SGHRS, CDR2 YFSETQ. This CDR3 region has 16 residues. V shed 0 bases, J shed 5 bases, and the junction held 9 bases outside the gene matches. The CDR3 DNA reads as TGCGCCAGCAGCTTGGAGGGTAGCGGGGTACCGGAGACCCAGTACTTC. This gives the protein CASSLEGSGVPETQYF.

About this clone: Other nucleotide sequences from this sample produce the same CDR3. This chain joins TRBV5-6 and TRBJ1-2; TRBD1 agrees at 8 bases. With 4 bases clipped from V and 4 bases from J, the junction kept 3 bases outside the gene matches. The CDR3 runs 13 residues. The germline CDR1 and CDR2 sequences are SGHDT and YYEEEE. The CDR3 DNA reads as TGTGCCAGCAGCCTTGACAGGGGCTATGGCTACACCTTC. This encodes CASSLDRGYGYTF.

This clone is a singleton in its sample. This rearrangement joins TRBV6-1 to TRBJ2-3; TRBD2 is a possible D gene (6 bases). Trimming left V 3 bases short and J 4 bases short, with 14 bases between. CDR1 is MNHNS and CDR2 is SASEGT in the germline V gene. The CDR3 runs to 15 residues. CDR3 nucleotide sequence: TGTGCCAGCAGTGACCGTCTAGCGTTAGCAGATACGCAGTATTTT. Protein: CASSDRLALADTQYF.

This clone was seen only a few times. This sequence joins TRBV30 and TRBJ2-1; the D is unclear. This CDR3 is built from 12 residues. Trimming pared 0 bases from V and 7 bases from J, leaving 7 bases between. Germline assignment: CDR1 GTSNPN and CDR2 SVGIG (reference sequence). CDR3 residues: CAWSVHRNEQFF. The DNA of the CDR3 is TGTGCCTGGAGTGTACACCGGAATGAGCAGTTCTTC.

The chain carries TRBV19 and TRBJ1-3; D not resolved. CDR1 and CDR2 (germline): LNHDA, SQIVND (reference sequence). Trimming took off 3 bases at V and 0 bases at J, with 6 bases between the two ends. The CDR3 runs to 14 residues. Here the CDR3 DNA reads TGTGCCAGTAGTATCGGGAGCTCTGGAAACACCATATATTTT. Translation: CASSIGSSGNTIYF.

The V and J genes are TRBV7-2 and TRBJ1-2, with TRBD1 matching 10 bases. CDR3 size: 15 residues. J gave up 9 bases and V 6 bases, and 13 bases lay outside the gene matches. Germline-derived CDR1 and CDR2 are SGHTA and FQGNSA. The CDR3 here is CASRSPGQGIQRYTF. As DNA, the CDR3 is TGTGCCAGCAGGTCCCCGGGACAGGGGATTCAGCGCTACACCTTC.